Listed below are T cell receptor beta chains from one sample, sequenced in a study of shared clonotypes between healthy human individuals. This table comes from immunoSEQ multiplex PCR, and its TCRdb copy is limited to in-frame clones, with some not included. The repertoire holds 2 million or so clones, 90% to 95% seen once, with 0.1% to 0.15% in the top ten. Specimen: naive CD4+ T cells sorted from blood. The receptors were sampled from a man younger than 35 in good health. CDR3s include the opening cysteine and the closing phenylalanine or tryptophan. A D gene is named only where the DNA matches it firmly. Clone size, where shown, is once, few, many, or a class for clones that have expanded.

abundance	len	d_gene	v_gene	j_gene	CDR3aa	CDR3nt
NA	15	TRBD1	TRBV2	TRBJ1-3	CASSTGGAAGNTIYF	TGTGCCAGTTCTACAGGGGGCGCGGCTGGAAACACCATATATTTT
NA	17	NA	TRBV18	TRBJ2-3	CASSPLRGLLGTDTQYF	TGTGCCAGCTCACCACTGCGCGGACTTCTGGGCACAGATACGCAGTATTTT
NA	16	NA	TRBV6-5	TRBJ2-7	CASSYSSQGYSYEQYF	TGTGCCAGCAGTTACTCGAGCCAGGGATACTCCTACGAGCAGTACTTC
NA	14	TRBD2	TRBV7-2	TRBJ2-2	CASSSGLAAGELFF	TGTGCCAGCAGCTCGGGACTAGCGGCCGGGGAGCTGTTTTTT
NA	15	NA	TRBV6-1	TRBJ1-1	CASSEAMALNTEAFF	TGTGCCAGCAGTGAAGCGATGGCCTTAAACACTGAAGCTTTCTTT
NA	15	TRBD1	TRBV6-1	TRBJ1-6	CASSDNRGRNSPLHF	TGTGCCAGCAGTGACAACAGGGGCAGGAATTCACCCCTCCACTTT
NA	14	TRBD1	TRBV30	TRBJ1-1	CAWSATGGITEAFF	TGTGCCTGGAGTGCGACAGGGGGCATCACTGAAGCTTTCTTT
NA	15	NA	TRBV7-9	TRBJ1-3	CASSSDRGTGNTIYF	TGTGCCAGCAGCTCGGACAGAGGGACTGGAAACACCATATATTTT
NA	14	TRBD2	TRBV10-2	TRBJ2-2	CASLGRALIGELFF	TGCGCCAGCCTTGGGAGGGCCTTGATCGGGGAGCTGTTTTTT
NA	16	TRBD1	TRBV10-2	TRBJ2-3	CASSELGQVRTDTQYF	TGCGCCAGCAGTGAATTGGGACAGGTCCGCACAGATACGCAGTATTTT
NA	15	NA	TRBV19	TRBJ2-7	CASSGVRALSYEQYF	TGTGCCAGTAGTGGGGTCCGGGCCCTCTCCTACGAGCAGTACTTC
NA	15	NA	TRBV5-1	TRBJ1-3	CASSSTGDSGNTIYF	TGCGCCAGCAGCTCCACAGGCGACTCTGGAAACACCATATATTTT
NA	14	TRBD1	TRBV6-1	TRBJ2-1	CAGQTGVSYNEQFF	TGTGCCGGACAGACAGGGGTCTCCTACAATGAGCAGTTCTTC
NA	14	TRBD1	TRBV9	TRBJ1-6	CASSSGQQNSPLHF	TGTGCCAGCAGCTCGGGACAGCAGAATTCACCCCTCCACTTT
NA	12	NA	TRBV29-1	TRBJ2-5	CSAVRTEETQYF	TGCAGCGCCGTCAGGACAGAAGAGACCCAGTACTTC
NA	17	NA	TRBV4-1	TRBJ1-6	CASSLASPGLGNSPLHF	TGCGCCAGCAGCCTCGCCTCCCCGGGCTTAGGGAATTCACCCCTCCACTTT
NA	14	NA	TRBV30	TRBJ2-7	CAWSGRTATYEQYF	TGTGCCTGGAGTGGTCGGACGGCAACCTACGAGCAGTACTTC
NA	17	TRBD2	TRBV7-2	TRBJ2-5	CASSLTGRLAGKETQYF	TGTGCCAGCAGCCTTACTGGTCGACTAGCGGGAAAAGAGACCCAGTACTTC
NA	14	NA	TRBV19	TRBJ2-7	CASSIEAGSYEQYF	TGTGCCAGTAGTATAGAGGCCGGATCCTACGAGCAGTACTTC
NA	12	NA	TRBV2	TRBJ1-5	CASSQDNQPQHF	TGTGCCAGCAGTCAAGATAATCAGCCCCAGCATTTT
once	14	NA	TRBV5-1	TRBJ1-1	CASSRAVGNTEAFF	TGCGCCAGCAGCCGTGCGGTCGGGAACACTGAAGCTTTCTTT
NA	12	NA	TRBV30	TRBJ2-3	CAWSRDSDTQYF	TGTGCCTGGAGTCGGGACTCAGATACGCAGTATTTT
NA	12	NA	TRBV10-3	TRBJ2-2	CAITGNTGELFF	TGTGCCATCACAGGGAACACCGGGGAGCTGTTTTTT
NA	16	TRBD1	TRBV5-1	TRBJ2-2	CASSLRQGGSPGELFF	TGCGCCAGCAGCTTGCGACAGGGTGGTTCGCCCGGGGAGCTGTTTTTT
NA	17	NA	TRBV4-1	TRBJ1-4	CASSRVPYRDNAEKLFF	TGCGCCAGCAGCCGGGTTCCTTATCGGGACAACGCGGAAAAACTGTTTTTT
NA	17	TRBD1	TRBV11-2	TRBJ2-7	CASSLAATGGPSYEQYF	TGTGCCAGCAGCTTAGCCGCGACAGGGGGCCCCTCCTACGAGCAGTACTTC
NA	13	NA	TRBV5-6	TRBJ1-1	CASSLLGNTEAFF	TGTGCCAGCAGCTTGCTGGGGAACACTGAAGCTTTCTTT
NA	15	NA	TRBV10-3	TRBJ1-6	CAISESMAYNSPLHF	TGTGCCATCAGTGAGTCGATGGCCTATAATTCACCCCTCCACTTT
once	15	TRBD1	TRBV6-5	TRBJ1-4	CASRDRGPIGEKLFF	TGTGCCAGCAGAGACAGGGGGCCGATTGGTGAAAAACTGTTTTTT
NA	12	NA	TRBV28	TRBJ2-1	CATRSSYNEQFF	TGTGCCACCAGGAGCTCCTACAATGAGCAGTTCTTC
NA	13	NA	TRBV4-2	TRBJ2-3	CASSQQVTDTQYF	TGTGCCAGCAGCCAACAAGTGACAGATACGCAGTATTTT
NA	15	NA	TRBV6-1	TRBJ2-5	CASSRIGAVKETQYF	TGTGCCAGCAGCCGAATAGGGGCCGTGAAAGAGACCCAGTACTTC
NA	13	NA	TRBV5-1	TRBJ2-2	CASSFGGTGELFF	TGCGCCAGCAGCTTCGGGGGCACCGGGGAGCTGTTTTTT
NA	14	TRBD1	TRBV6-1	TRBJ2-5	CASRLQGAGETQYF	TGTGCCAGCCGATTACAGGGGGCAGGGGAGACCCAGTACTTC
few	13	NA	TRBV7-9	TRBJ1-6	CASSPQVNSPLHF	TGTGCCAGCAGCCCACAGGTTAATTCACCCCTCCACTTT
NA	13	TRBD1	TRBV6-1	TRBJ1-4	CASSRSWGQGESF	TGTGCCAGCAGTCGATCGTGGGGACAGGGTGAAAGTTTT
NA	14	NA	TRBV2	TRBJ2-5	CASSEGPVRETQYF	TGTGCCAGCAGTGAAGGCCCGGTCCGGGAGACCCAGTACTTC
NA	18	TRBD1	TRBV9	TRBJ1-1	CASSPRTGSFEGDTEAFF	TGTGCCAGCAGCCCCAGGACAGGCTCCTTCGAAGGGGACACTGAAGCTTTCTTT
NA	12	NA	TRBV30	TRBJ2-7	CAWSLRGDEQYF	TGTGCCTGGAGTCTTCGAGGCGACGAGCAGTACTTC
NA	14	NA	TRBV6-5	TRBJ1-5	CASRSHPGSQPQHF	TGTGCCAGCAGGAGCCACCCTGGGTCCCAGCCCCAGCATTTT
NA	14	NA	TRBV10-3	TRBJ2-2	CAIRWGHLTGELFF	TGTGCCATCAGATGGGGGCATCTGACCGGGGAGCTGTTTTTT
NA	13	NA	TRBV19	TRBJ2-7	CASSPKGMVEQYF	TGTGCCAGTAGTCCGAAGGGGATGGTCGAGCAGTACTTC
NA	14	NA	TRBV6-5	TRBJ2-2	CASSFSMNTGELFF	TGTGCCAGCAGTTTTTCAATGAACACCGGGGAGCTGTTTTTT
NA	11	NA	TRBV11-2	TRBJ2-1	CASSPPNEQFF	TGTGCCAGCAGCCCACCAAATGAGCAGTTCTTC
NA	15	TRBD1	TRBV9	TRBJ1-1	CASSVGQGVNTEAFF	TGTGCCAGCAGCGTAGGACAGGGGGTGAACACTGAAGCTTTCTTT